These 28 T cell receptor beta chains were sequenced from one sample in a study of CD8 T cells in ankylosing spondylitis. General study results and limits: Apparently characteristic of ankylosing spondylitis blood was a TCR beta motif (about 8 highly homologous variants).

No cognate antigen is known for these TCRs. TCRdb called the 5' RACE reads again in MiXCR, with one record for every CDR3 protein. Here the sample spans roughly 370,000 distinct CDR3 sequences, 20% to 25% being singletons. Sample: blood, either unsorted or a sorted T cell fraction (not recorded which). These TCRs come from a male donor with ankylosing spondylitis.

The V call is TRBV29-1, the J call TRBJ2-7, with a possible D match to TRBD1 (5 bases). This CDR3 region has 12 residues. Trimming cost V 7 bases and J 0 bases, with 10 bases left between them. Germline V gives CDR1 SQVTM, CDR2 ANQGSEA. The CDR3 nucleotides are TGCAGCGGGGGCATCACCTCCTACGAGCAGTACTTC. The encoded protein is CSGGITSYEQYF.

The sample holds a few counts of this clonotype. The genes are TRBV2 and TRBJ1-1; TRBD1 is a possible D gene (6 bases). This CDR3 region has 14 residues. Germline assignment: CDR1 SNHLY and CDR2 FYNNEI. Trimming pared 7 bases from V and 5 bases from J, leaving 17 bases between. As DNA, the CDR3 is TGTGCCAGCAACCAGCTGGGGGCCGGAACTGAAGCTTTCTTT. Its protein product is CASNQLGAGTEAFF.

V and J are TRBV20-1 and TRBJ2-5; possibly TRBD1 for D (5 bases). The germline V gene has CDR1 DFQATT and CDR2 SNEGSKA (reference sequence). The CDR3 has 15 amino acids. V shed 0 bases and J shed 3 bases, with 14 bases lying between them. For the CDR3, the DNA is TGCAGTGCTAGAGATGGGCAGGGATTCAAAGAGACCCAGTACTTC. Translating gives CSARDGQGFKETQYF.

The chain recombines TRBV6-6 with TRBJ1-1; D remains ambiguous. CDR1 is MNHNY and CDR2 is SVGAGI in the germline V gene (reference sequence). Trimming took off 6 bases at V and 2 bases at J, with 4 bases between the two ends. CDR3 length equals 11 residues. CDR3 sequence reads: CASSGNTEAFF. The CDR3 coding sequence is TGTGCCAGCAGCGGTAACACTGAAGCTTTCTTT.

This CDR3 reads CASSRTGAADTQYF. DNA for the CDR3: TGTGCCAGCAGCCGGACAGGGGCGGCAGATACGCAGTATTTT. The chain joins TRBV11-2 to TRBJ2-3; the match to TRBD1 covers 9 bases. The J segment lost 4 bases and the V segment lost 5 bases, leaving 4 bases of the junction unmatched. The CDR3 runs to 14 residues. CDR1 is SGHAT, CDR2 FQNNGV, per germline. The variable domain in full, completed from reference TRBV11-2 and TRBJ2-3, reads EAGVAQSPRYKIIEKRQSVAFWCNPISGHATLYWYQQILGQGPKLLIQFQNNGVVDDSQLPKDRFSAERLKGVDSTLKIQPAKLEDSAVYLCASSRTGAADTQYFGPGTRLTVL.

The rearrangement joins TRBV7-9 to TRBJ2-7; D might be TRBD1 or TRBD2, each matching 5 bases. V gave up 5 bases and J gave up 7 bases, with 21 bases separating them. Germline-derived CDR1 and CDR2 are SEHNR and FQNEAQ (reference sequence). The CDR3 covers 15 residues. CDR3 nucleotides: TGTGCCAGCAGCCCCCGGGACGGAAACGTTGGGGAGCAGTACTTC. This translates into CASSPRDGNVGEQYF.

There are many counts of this clonotype. The chain has TRBV20-1 and TRBJ2-1, with 9 bases identical to TRBD2. Losses at the gene ends were 0 bases for V and 7 bases for J; bases not matched to a gene: 10. The CDR3 runs to 16 residues. The V gene's germline CDR1 is DFQATT and CDR2 SNEGSKA (reference sequence). CDR3 bases: TGCAGTGCTAGAGATTTTTCGGCTAGCGGGGTTAATGAGCAGTTCTTC. Translating it yields CSARDFSASGVNEQFF.

This clonotype was detected only a few times. The chain combines TRBV6-5 with TRBJ1-1, with 7 bases lining up with TRBD1. Germline V gene sequence: CDR1 MNHEY, CDR2 SVGAGI. Germline trimming cut 6 bases from V and 4 bases from J; bases unmatched to any gene: 2. CDR3 length: 12 residues. CDR3 nucleotides: TGTGCCAGCAGCCACAGGGGCACTGAAGCTTTCTTT. Translating it yields CASSHRGTEAFF.

J is TRBJ1-1 and V is TRBV7-3; D not certain. CDR1 and CDR2 from the germline V gene are SGHTA and FQGTGA. V lost 2 bases to trimming and J lost 3 bases, with 16 bases between them. The CDR3 has 16 residues. CDR3 residues: CASSLRAGPGHTEAFF. CDR3 coding DNA: TGTGCCAGCAGCTTACGGGCAGGTCCTGGGCACACTGAAGCTTTCTTT.

The table lists this clonotype with a few counts. This chain connects TRBV24-1 to TRBJ2-1, with 9 positions matching TRBD1. Germline V CDR1 and CDR2: KGHDR, SFDVKD. The CDR3 length is 19 residues. V dropped 2 bases and J dropped 3; count of bases not matched to a gene: 13. CDR3 sequence: CATSDSRGYTGGRYNEQFF. The CDR3 DNA reads as TGTGCCACCAGTGATTCCCGAGGGTATACAGGGGGCCGCTACAATGAGCAGTTCTTC.

In its sample, this clonotype was seen once. This rearrangement joins TRBV6-1 to TRBJ2-7; a weak D match, TRBD1 (6 bases). Deletions cut 7 bases from V and 4 bases from J, with 11 bases between. CDR3 length: 12 residues. Germline V lookup: CDR1 MNHNS, CDR2 SASEGT. The CDR3 DNA is TGTGCCAGCACGAGGACAGCTTACGAGCAGTACTTC. This gives the protein CASTRTAYEQYF.

This clonotype was picked up a small number of times. V usage is TRBV9 and J usage is TRBJ1-1; no clear D gene. CDR3 size: 14 residues. Between the trimmed V and J ends, which lost 3 bases and 6 bases, there was a span of 15 bases. Germline loops: CDR1 SGDLS, CDR2 YYNGEE. CDR3 in amino acids: CASSGGRERAEAFF. CDR3 DNA sequence: TGTGCCAGCAGCGGAGGACGCGAACGGGCTGAAGCTTTCTTT.

In this sample, this clonotype turned up a few times. The V call is TRBV5-1, the J call TRBJ2-1; TRBD1 matches 9 bases. Germline V gene lookup returns CDR1 SGHRS and CDR2 YFSETQ. With 5 bases clipped from V and 5 bases from J, the junction kept 2 bases outside the gene matches. The CDR3 extends over 13 amino acids. The CDR3 loop reads CASSGQGNNEQFF. In DNA, the CDR3 is TGCGCCAGCAGTGGACAGGGGAACAATGAGCAGTTCTTC.

The chain combines TRBV20-1 with TRBJ1-1; D may be TRBD1 (5 bases). The CDR3 has 12 residues. Germline CDR1 and CDR2: DFQATT and SNEGSKA (reference sequence). Trimming took off 1 base at V and 5 bases at J, with 8 bases between the two ends. The chain's CDR3 is CSARVWGTEAFF. CDR3 bases: TGCAGTGCTAGAGTGTGGGGGACTGAAGCTTTCTTT.

The chain uses TRBV29-1 and TRBJ1-1, with unresolved D. Germline V gene lookup returns CDR1 SQVTM and CDR2 ANQGSEA. The V end lost 6 bases, the J end lost 4 bases, and 15 bases lay between the germline ends. The CDR3 length is 13 residues. The CDR3 reads CSVGWVGVTEAFF. The CDR3 coding sequence is TGCAGCGTAGGGTGGGTCGGCGTCACTGAAGCTTTCTTT.

This clonotype was observed a handful of times. The chain has TRBV18 and TRBJ2-3, with D hard to call. Trimming removed 0 bases at V and 1 base at J, with 5 bases between. Per germline, CDR1 KGHSH and CDR2 LQKENI. This CDR3 has 14 amino acids. The CDR3 sequence is CASSPPQGTDTQYF. The DNA of the CDR3 is TGTGCCAGCTCACCACCACAAGGCACAGATACGCAGTATTTT.

This clonotype was counted only a few times. This chain joins TRBV6-1 and TRBJ1-5; D not resolved. V gave up 3 bases and J gave up 4 bases, with 4 bases separating them. There are 12 residues in the CDR3. Germline V gives CDR1 MNHNS, CDR2 SASEGT. The CDR3 bases are TGTGCCAGCAGTGACACAAATCAGCCCCAGCATTTT. Protein: CASSDTNQPQHF.

This clonotype was seen more than once but under ten times. The chain has TRBV11-2 and TRBJ1-4, with D unclear. Germline CDR1 is SGHAT and CDR2 is FQNNGV. This CDR3 comprises 13 residues. The germline V and J ends were trimmed by 3 bases and 5 bases, with 7 bases remaining between them. The CDR3 region has the DNA TGTGCCAGCAGCTTTGCCCGGAATGAAAAACTGTTTTTT. Translating it yields CASSFARNEKLFF.

The chain recombines TRBV7-3 with TRBJ1-1; TRBD1 might be the D (5 bases). Germline V CDR1 and CDR2: SGHTA, FQGTGA. The CDR3 spans 13 residues. The V end was cut by 5 bases, the J end by 9 bases, with 16 bases between. The CDR3 DNA sequence: TGTGCCAGCAGCGACGGACGGGGACTGAAAGCTTTCTTT. Translated, it gives CASSDGRGLKAFF.

This clonotype was recorded many times. The rearrangement uses TRBV24-1 and TRBJ2-1, with 8 nucleotides matching TRBD2. In germline, CDR1 is KGHDR, CDR2 SFDVKD. Trimming removed 3 bases from V and 8 bases from J; junction bases left unmatched: 11. The CDR3 sequence is 16 residues long. The CDR3 loop reads CATSDGREVFRDEQFF. The CDR3 bases are TGTGCCACCAGTGATGGGCGGGAGGTCTTTAGGGATGAGCAGTTCTTC.

This chain uses TRBV19 with TRBJ2-1; weak D call: TRBD1 (6 bases). Per the germline V gene, CDR1 is LNHDA and CDR2 is SQIVND (reference sequence). Trimming shortened V by 2 bases and J by 10 bases, and 9 bases separated the two germline ends. This CDR3 spans 12 amino acids. The CDR3 DNA reads TGTGCCAGTAGTATACAGGGGCGGGAGCAGTTCTTC. It specifies CASSIQGREQFF.

This CDR3 is CSAGPGGAEKLFF. The CDR3 coding sequence is TGCAGTGCTGGACCGGGGGGCGCGGAAAAACTGTTTTTT. The chain couples TRBV20-1 to TRBJ1-4; weak D call: TRBD1 (6 bases). This CDR3 contains 13 residues. Germline V CDR1 and CDR2: DFQATT, SNEGSKA (reference sequence). Trimming removed 5 bases from V and 8 bases from J, with 15 bases in between.

V gene TRBV6-1 combines with J gene TRBJ2-7, with TRBD1 identical over 11 bases. CDR1 and CDR2 (germline): MNHNS, SASEGT. Trimming cost V 6 bases and J 4 bases; bases outside gene matches: 14. The CDR3 consists of 17 residues. CDR3 nucleotides: TGTGCCAGCAGCCTCTTAACGGGACAGGGGGTCTCTTACGAGCAGTACTTC. Translated: CASSLLTGQGVSYEQYF.

This clonotype was counted only a few times. The chain recombines TRBV19 with TRBJ1-5; tentative D call: TRBD1 (5 bases). The V gene lost 7 bases and the J gene lost 4 bases, with 20 bases spanning the gap. CDR3 length: 16 residues. Per the germline V gene, CDR1 is LNHDA and CDR2 is SQIVND (reference sequence). The CDR3: CASTTRSGGSNQPQHF. The CDR3 coding sequence is TGTGCCAGTACCACTAGGAGCGGGGGATCTAATCAGCCCCAGCATTTT. The full variable domain, in which reference TRBV19 and TRBJ1-5 provide the parts outside the CDR3, is DGGITQSPKYLFRKEGQNVTLSCEQNLNHDAMYWYRQDPGQGLRLIYYSQIVNDFQKGDIAEGYSVSREKKESFPLTVTSAQKNPTAFYLCASTTRSGGSNQPQHFGDGTRLSIL.

This clonotype has more than one count but fewer than ten. The chain carries TRBV20-1 and TRBJ1-6, with a weak D call TRBD1 (5 bases). CDR1 and CDR2 from the germline V gene are DFQATT and SNEGSKA (reference sequence). CDR3 length equals 14 residues. V lost 5 bases to trimming and J lost 9 bases, with 17 bases between them. This CDR3 is CSAGPEGRGSPLHF. The CDR3, as DNA: TGCAGTGCTGGACCGGAGGGGCGAGGTTCACCCCTCCACTTT.

The rearrangement links TRBV20-1 to TRBJ2-1; TRBD2 might be the D (5 bases). Trimming shortened V by 5 bases and J by 7 bases, and 15 bases separated the two germline ends. From germline, CDR1 is DFQATT and CDR2 SNEGSKA (reference sequence). The CDR3 has 13 residues. Here the CDR3 reads CSAAPSFLNEQFF. Written as DNA, the CDR3 is TGCAGTGCTGCTCCTAGCTTCCTAAATGAGCAGTTCTTC.

The genes are TRBV6-1 and TRBJ2-7, with D possibly TRBD2 on 6 matching bases. Trimming took off 6 bases at V and 0 bases at J, with 15 bases between the two ends. CDR3 length: 15 amino acids. The germline gives CDR1 MNHNS, CDR2 SASEGT. CDR3 residues: CASSLASAYSYEQYF. Written as DNA, the CDR3 is TGTGCCAGCAGCCTCGCTAGCGCGTACTCCTACGAGCAGTACTTC.

This clonotype was detected only a few times. This chain connects TRBV7-9 to TRBJ1-5; D uncertain. Germline CDR1 SEHNR, CDR2 FQNEAQ (reference sequence). The V gene lost 2 bases and the J gene lost 9 bases, with 8 bases spanning the gap. The CDR3 is 12 amino acids. CDR3 bases: TGTGCCAGCAGCTTAATGACCGGGCCCCAGCATTTT. This codes for CASSLMTGPQHF.